A single sample gave rise to the 25 T cell receptor beta chains below, sequenced in a study of blood T cell repertoires in COVID-19 (dated by TCRdb to 2020 to 2021). Libraries came from the immunoSEQ multiplex PCR assay. The table was pulled from immuneACCESS by TCRdb, which kept in-frame rearrangements only. Such tables lose some clones; where checked, under half of the loss comes from unresolved V genes, and the rest has no known cause. In all, the sample holds roughly 200,000 clones, and 84% of those were seen once. The biggest ten clones account for approximately 5.1% of the sample. Sequencing used peripheral blood. The receptors here all came from a woman in her 70s with active or convalescent COVID-19.

The chain joins TRBV3-1 (or the pseudogene TRBV3-2) to TRBJ1-6; weak D call: TRBD1 (5 bases). Deletions cut 1 base from V and 8 bases from J, with 9 bases between. Germline CDR1 is LGHDT and CDR2 is YNNKEL (reference sequence). The CDR3 is 14 amino acids. CDR3 in DNA: TGTGCCAGCAGCCAAGCCCTCAGGGATTCACCCCTCCACTTT. It codes for CASSQALRDSPLHF.

This rearrangement joins TRBV7-2 to TRBJ2-5, with 8 bases identical to TRBD1. This CDR3 is built from 14 residues. V lost 3 bases and J lost 4; bases outside the gene matches: 4. The germline CDR1 and CDR2 sequences are SGHTA and FQGNSA. In DNA, the CDR3 is TGTGCCAGCAGCTTTGGGGGGACAGGAGAGACCCAGTACTTC. It specifies CASSFGGTGETQYF.

The chain has TRBV14 and TRBJ2-1; TRBD2 agrees at 14 bases. Trimming at V came to 5 bases and at J to 14 bases, leaving 5 bases not matched to a gene. Germline V lookup: CDR1 SGHDN, CDR2 FVKESK. The CDR3 covers 13 residues. CDR3 amino acids: CASSKTSGRVEFF. The CDR3 DNA is TGTGCCAGCAGCAAGACTAGCGGGAGGGTAGAGTTCTTC.

The genes are TRBV25-1 and TRBJ2-4, with D tentatively TRBD1 (5 bases). CDR1 and CDR2 (germline): MGHDK, SYGVNS. V dropped 1 base and J dropped 1 base, with 11 bases sitting between them. The CDR3 length is 16 residues. The CDR3 here is CASSESRRDAKNIQYF. The CDR3, as DNA: TGTGCCAGCAGTGAATCCCGCAGGGATGCCAAAAACATTCAGTACTTC.

V and J are TRBV13 and TRBJ1-3, with D possibly TRBD1 on 5 matching bases. The CDR3 consists of 14 residues. V was trimmed by 1 base and J by 4 bases, leaving 8 bases between them. Looked up from germline, CDR1 is PRHDT and CDR2 is FYEKMQ (reference sequence). The CDR3 nucleotides are TGTGCCAGCAGCTTAGCTGCAGGGGGAAACACCATATATTTT. It specifies CASSLAAGGNTIYF.

The chain employs TRBV6-4 and TRBJ2-3, with a weak D call TRBD2 (5 bases). Germline V CDR1 and CDR2: MRHNA, SNTAGT. The CDR3 sequence is 15 residues long. The V end lost 2 bases, the J end lost 3 bases, and 12 bases lay between the germline ends. The CDR3 DNA reads as TGTGCCAGCAGTGACGGGTCGGGAAGGACAGATACGCAGTATTTT. Amino acids: CASSDGSGRTDTQYF.

The V and J genes are TRBV7-2 and TRBJ2-1; TRBD2 is a possible D gene (6 bases). Germline CDR1 reads SGHTA; CDR2 reads FQGNSA. This CDR3 has 13 amino acids. The V gene lost 0 bases and the J gene lost 14 bases, with 14 bases spanning the gap. DNA for the CDR3: TGTGCCAGCAGCTTAGCAGGTACGGGAGTCGAGTTCTTC. Its translation: CASSLAGTGVEFF.

This sequence joins TRBV27 and TRBJ2-7; 8 positions match TRBD1. This CDR3 region has 12 residues. Trimming at V came to 6 bases and at J to 5 bases, leaving 3 bases not matched to a gene. The germline CDR1 and CDR2 sequences are MNHEY and SMNVEV (reference sequence). Written as DNA, the CDR3 is TGTGCCAGCAGGGACAGGGCTAACGAGCAGTACTTC. Translation: CASRDRANEQYF.

The CDR3, as DNA: TGTGCCAGCAGTGAGGGGTACAGGGGGGACGACTACGAGCAGTACTTC. Its protein product is CASSEGYRGDDYEQYF. The gene calls are TRBV2 and TRBJ2-7, with TRBD1 matching over 8 bases. J was trimmed by 3 bases and V by 3 bases; bases with no gene match: 10. The CDR3 is 16 residues long. CDR1 and CDR2 from the germline V gene are SNHLY and FYNNEI.

V gene TRBV21-1 combines with J gene TRBJ2-7; the table's TRBD1 call for D was not verified on the DNA. TRBV21-1 is deemed a pseudogene. The CDR3 is made up of 19 amino acids. CDR3 nucleotide sequence: TGTGCCAGCAGCAAAGCGCAACAGCCCCTTCGACCCGCAAACTACGAGCAGTACTTC. Its protein is CASSKAQQPLRPANYEQYF.

The rearrangement joins TRBV7-9 to TRBJ2-7, with D maybe TRBD2 (6 bases). The CDR3 totals 16 residues. Trimming left V 1 base short and J 0 bases short, with 13 bases between. Per the germline V gene, CDR1 is SEHNR and CDR2 is FQNEAQ (reference sequence). The CDR3 here is CASSLDLTSSSYEQYF. In nucleotides, the CDR3 is TGTGCCAGCAGCTTAGATCTCACTAGCAGCTCCTACGAGCAGTACTTC. Full variable domain (remainder filled in from reference TRBV7-9 and TRBJ2-7): DTGVSQNPRHKITKRGQNVTFRCDPISEHNRLYWYRQTLGQGPEFLTYFQNEAQLEKSRLLSDRFSAERPKGSFSTLEIQRTEQGDSAMYLCASSLDLTSSSYEQYFGPGTRLTVT.

This clone has only one observation. The rearrangement uses TRBV2 and TRBJ2-2; maybe TRBD2 (6 bases). Germline CDR1 reads SNHLY; CDR2 reads FYNNEI. Trimming pared 1 base from V and 1 base from J, leaving 10 bases between. This CDR3 has 16 residues. The CDR3 DNA reads as TGTGCCAGCAGTGAAGGGGCGGGGAGGAACACCGGGGAGCTGTTTTTT. Translation gives CASSEGAGRNTGELFF.

The V gene is TRBV5-1, the J gene TRBJ2-3; 7 nucleotides align to TRBD2. Losses at the gene ends were 0 bases for V and 0 bases for J; bases not matched to a gene: 4. Germline CDR1 is SGHRS and CDR2 is YFSETQ. The CDR3 is made up of 16 amino acids. CDR3 sequence (DNA): TGCGCCAGCAGCTTGGAGTTTAGCGGGAGCACAGATACGCAGTATTTT. Its translation: CASSLEFSGSTDTQYF. The whole variable domain, remainder taken from reference TRBV5-1 and TRBJ2-3, is KAGVTQTPRYLIKTRGQQVTLSCSPISGHRSVSWYQQTPGQGLQFLFEYFSETQRNKGNFPGRFSGRQFSNSRSEMNVSTLELGDSALYLCASSLEFSGSTDTQYFGPGTRLTVL.

This clone is a singleton in its sample. The chain recombines TRBV5-1 with TRBJ1-2, with 11 positions matching TRBD1. Germline trimming cut 0 bases from V and 4 bases from J; bases unmatched to any gene: 2. Per germline, CDR1 SGHRS and CDR2 YFSETQ. CDR3 size: 15 residues. The CDR3: CASSLAGTGGYGYTF. In DNA form, the CDR3 reads TGCGCCAGCAGCTTGGCCGGGACAGGGGGCTATGGCTACACCTTC.

This chain uses TRBV19 with TRBJ2-1; no clear D gene. The CDR3 loop spans 13 amino acids. The ends were cut back, 2 bases at V and 7 bases at J, with 9 bases in the middle. CDR1 LNHDA and CDR2 SQIVND come from the germline V gene (reference sequence). The CDR3 DNA reads TGTGCCAGTAGTATAAACGGTTGGAATGAGCAGTTCTTC. Its translation is CASSINGWNEQFF.

V is TRBV5-6 and J is TRBJ2-3, with TRBD1 as a possible D gene (6 bases). V was clipped by 5 bases and J by 10 bases, with 14 bases between them. Per the germline V gene, CDR1 is SGHDT and CDR2 is YYEEEE. The CDR3 length is 12 residues. The CDR3 is CASSRIGGAQYF. The CDR3 coding sequence is TGTGCCAGCAGTCGAATAGGGGGAGCGCAGTATTTT. Supplemented by reference TRBV5-6 and TRBJ2-3, the full variable domain reads DAGVTQSPTHLIKTRGQQVTLRCSPKSGHDTVSWYQQALGQGPQFIFQYYEEEERQRGNFPDRFSGHQFPNYSSELNVNALLLGDSALYLCASSRIGGAQYFGPGTRLTVL.

This rearrangement joins TRBV18 to TRBJ2-5; the D is unclear. V was pared by 2 bases and J by 2 bases, with 6 bases between. The CDR3 consists of 13 residues. From germline, CDR1 is KGHSH and CDR2 LQKENI. The CDR3 spells CASSPYIQETQYF. The CDR3 DNA reads TGTGCCAGCTCACCATACATTCAAGAGACCCAGTACTTC.

The chain is built from TRBV19 and TRBJ2-5; D is possibly TRBD1 (5 bases). The germline V and J ends were trimmed by 7 bases and 2 bases, with 17 bases remaining between them. The CDR3 loop spans 15 amino acids. Germline-derived CDR1 and CDR2 are LNHDA and SQIVND (reference sequence). Here the CDR3 DNA reads TGTGCCAGTACCCCCCAGGGCACGAAACAAGAGACCCAGTACTTC. It specifies CASTPQGTKQETQYF.

The chain links TRBV5-1 to TRBJ2-7; 9 bases agree with TRBD2. The CDR3 has 15 residues. The junction had 11 bases not matched to a gene; V was cut back by 4 bases and J by 6 bases. The germline V gene encodes CDR1 SGHRS and CDR2 YFSETQ. CDR3 nucleotides: TGCGCCAGCAGCGGGGTAGCGGGAGCAAGCAGCGAGCAGTACTTC. As protein: CASSGVAGASSEQYF.

The chain carries TRBV28 and TRBJ2-7; tentatively, D is TRBD1 (5 bases). The CDR3 spans 11 residues. The germline gives CDR1 MDHEN, CDR2 SYDVKM. The V gene lost 6 bases and the J gene lost 7 bases, with 10 bases spanning the gap. The CDR3: CASRSSGEQYF. The CDR3 region has the DNA TGTGCCAGCAGGTCCTCAGGGGAGCAGTACTTC.

The V gene is TRBV29-1, the J gene TRBJ2-5; 7 bases map to TRBD2. CDR1 SQVTM and CDR2 ANQGSEA come from the germline V gene. The length of the CDR3 is 12 residues. The V and J ends lost 7 bases and 0 bases, in that order; junction bases with no gene match: 2. The CDR3 is CSAGTNQETQYF. The CDR3 nucleotides are TGCAGCGCTGGGACTAACCAAGAGACCCAGTACTTC.

The chain combines TRBV7-9 with TRBJ1-2; 7 positions agree with TRBD1. The CDR3 totals 13 residues. Germline loops: CDR1 SEHNR, CDR2 FQNEAQ (reference sequence). V was pared by 5 bases and J by 4 bases, with 4 bases of the junction left unmatched. This CDR3 is CASSTGTAYGYTF. In nucleotides, the CDR3 is TGTGCCAGCAGCACCGGGACAGCCTATGGCTACACCTTC.

The chain recombines TRBV29-1 with TRBJ2-5, with D tentatively TRBD2 (6 bases). V gave up 6 bases and J gave up 4 bases, with 15 bases separating them. CDR1 is SQVTM and CDR2 is ANQGSEA in the germline V gene. The CDR3 extends over 13 amino acids. The CDR3, as DNA: TGCAGCGTCGCCCTCGGAGGGTCAGAGACCCAGTACTTC. It specifies CSVALGGSETQYF.

This chain uses TRBV14 with TRBJ1-1, with TRBD1 matching 10 bases. There are 17 residues in the CDR3. V shed 4 bases, J shed 2 bases, and the junction held 10 bases outside the gene matches. Germline V gives CDR1 SGHDN, CDR2 FVKESK. DNA for the CDR3: TGTGCCAGCAGCCCACACCGACAGGGGGCCGGTAACACTGAAGCTTTCTTT. As protein: CASSPHRQGAGNTEAFF.

This clone is a singleton in its sample. The chain carries TRBV9 and TRBJ1-1, with TRBD1 as a possible D gene (5 bases). V was pared by 4 bases and J by 4 bases, with 20 bases between. The CDR3 consists of 16 residues. Per germline, CDR1 SGDLS and CDR2 YYNGEE. The CDR3 DNA sequence: TGTGCCAGCAGCCCTCCTGGGGCAGGGAGGGGCACTGAAGCTTTCTTT. Translated: CASSPPGAGRGTEAFF.